This TCR beta chain was profiled in a study of cytomegalovirus exposure and HLA in healthy donors. Study-level results: Later genetic work tied a missense DCLRE1C variant to beta-chain V and J trimming. A later analysis, which compared TCR beta chains of equal frequency, found the HLA-associated ones more clonally expanded. The study listed approximately 160 cytomegalovirus-associated TCR beta chains. CMV serostatus was the only recorded immune exposure for donors.

In the PCR, 60 Vbeta and 13 Jbeta primers were used. The protocol was immunoSEQ multiplex PCR, while the TCRdb copy is restricted to in-frame clones and leaves out a portion. This sample has 180,000 or so clones, with more than 60% found just once. Turning to this clone: Its antigen is currently unknown.

CDR3 length: 18 amino acids. Germline V CDR1 and CDR2: LGHNA, YSLEER. Trimming took 4 bases from V and 0 from J; bases not matched to a gene: 11. The source of this sequence is a female donor in good health and CMV-seronegative. Sequencing input: PBMCs. The chain combines TRBV4-3 with TRBJ2-3; 9 bases are a match to TRBD2. CDR3 amino acids: CASSRSPSGDPSTDTQYF. CDR3 coding DNA: TGCGCCAGCAGCCGCAGCCCTAGCGGGGACCCTAGCACAGATACGCAGTATTTT.